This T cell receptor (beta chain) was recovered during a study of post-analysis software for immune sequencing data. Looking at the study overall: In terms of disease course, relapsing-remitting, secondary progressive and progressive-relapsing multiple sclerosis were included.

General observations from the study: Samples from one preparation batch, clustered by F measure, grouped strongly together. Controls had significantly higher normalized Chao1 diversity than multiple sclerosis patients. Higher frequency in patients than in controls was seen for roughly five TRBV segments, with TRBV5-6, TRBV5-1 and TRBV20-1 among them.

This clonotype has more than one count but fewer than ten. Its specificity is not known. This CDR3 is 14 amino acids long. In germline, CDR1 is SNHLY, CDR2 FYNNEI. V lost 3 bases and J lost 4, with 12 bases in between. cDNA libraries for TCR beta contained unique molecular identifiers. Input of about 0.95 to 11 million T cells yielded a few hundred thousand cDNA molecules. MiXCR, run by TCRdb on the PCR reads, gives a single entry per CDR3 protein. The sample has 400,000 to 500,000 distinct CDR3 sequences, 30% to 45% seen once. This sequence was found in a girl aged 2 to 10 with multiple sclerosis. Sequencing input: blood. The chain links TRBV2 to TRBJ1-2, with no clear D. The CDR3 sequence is CASSDWGRGYGYTF. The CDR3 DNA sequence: TGTGCCAGCAGTGACTGGGGTCGTGGCTATGGCTACACCTTC. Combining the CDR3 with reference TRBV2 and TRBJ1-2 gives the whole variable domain EPEVTQTPSHQVTQMGQEVILRCVPISNHLYFYWYRQILGQKVEFLVSFYNNEISEKSEIFDDQFSVERPDGSNFTLKIRSTKLEDSAMYFCASSDWGRGYGYTFGSGTRLTVV.